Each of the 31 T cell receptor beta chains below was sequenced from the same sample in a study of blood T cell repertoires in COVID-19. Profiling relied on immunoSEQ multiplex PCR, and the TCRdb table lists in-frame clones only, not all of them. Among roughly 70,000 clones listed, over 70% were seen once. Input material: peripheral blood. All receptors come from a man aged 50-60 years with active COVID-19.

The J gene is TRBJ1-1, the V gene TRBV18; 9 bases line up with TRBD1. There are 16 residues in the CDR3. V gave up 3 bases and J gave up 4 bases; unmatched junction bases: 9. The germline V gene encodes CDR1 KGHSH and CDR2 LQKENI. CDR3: CASSPGTGIMGTEAFF. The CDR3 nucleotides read TGTGCCAGCTCACCCGGGACAGGGATTATGGGCACTGAAGCTTTCTTT.

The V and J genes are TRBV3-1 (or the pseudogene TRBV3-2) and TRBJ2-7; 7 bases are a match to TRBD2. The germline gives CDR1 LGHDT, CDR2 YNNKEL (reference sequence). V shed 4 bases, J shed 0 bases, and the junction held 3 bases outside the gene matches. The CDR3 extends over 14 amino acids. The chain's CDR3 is CASSREGSSYEQYF. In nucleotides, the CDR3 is TGTGCCAGCAGCCGGGAGGGGTCCTCCTACGAGCAGTACTTC.

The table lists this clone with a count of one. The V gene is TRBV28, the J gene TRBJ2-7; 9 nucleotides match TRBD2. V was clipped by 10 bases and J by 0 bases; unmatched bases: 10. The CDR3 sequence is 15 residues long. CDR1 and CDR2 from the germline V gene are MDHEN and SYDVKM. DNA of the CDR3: TGTGCCACCACAAAGCTAGCGGGAAGCTCCTACGAGCAGTACTTC. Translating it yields CATTKLAGSSYEQYF.

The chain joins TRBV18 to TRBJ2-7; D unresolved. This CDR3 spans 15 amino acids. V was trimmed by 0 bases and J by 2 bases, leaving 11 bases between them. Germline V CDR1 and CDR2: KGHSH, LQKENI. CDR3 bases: TGTGCCAGCTCACCACCGTTAAGGCAGGCCTACGAGCAGTACTTC. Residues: CASSPPLRQAYEQYF.

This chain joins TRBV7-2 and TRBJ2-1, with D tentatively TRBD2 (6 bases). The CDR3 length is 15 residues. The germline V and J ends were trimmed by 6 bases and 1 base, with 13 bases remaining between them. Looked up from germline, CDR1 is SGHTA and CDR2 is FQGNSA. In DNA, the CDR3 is TGTGCCAGCAGTCCGGGACTTCCGTCCTACAATGAGCAGTTCTTC. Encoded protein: CASSPGLPSYNEQFF.

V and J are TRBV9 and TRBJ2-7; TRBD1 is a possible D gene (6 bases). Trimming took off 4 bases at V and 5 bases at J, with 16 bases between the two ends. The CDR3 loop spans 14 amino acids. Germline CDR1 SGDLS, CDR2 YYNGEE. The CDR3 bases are TGTGCCAGCAGCAAAGCCACAGGGTCCCACGAGCAGTACTTC. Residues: CASSKATGSHEQYF.

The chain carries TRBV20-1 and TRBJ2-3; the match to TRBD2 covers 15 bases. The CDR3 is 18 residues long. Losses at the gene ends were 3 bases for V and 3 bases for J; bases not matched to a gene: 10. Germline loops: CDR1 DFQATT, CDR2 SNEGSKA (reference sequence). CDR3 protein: CSASPSQGLAGGTDTQYF. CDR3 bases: TGCAGTGCTAGTCCTTCCCAAGGACTAGCGGGAGGGACAGATACGCAGTATTTT.

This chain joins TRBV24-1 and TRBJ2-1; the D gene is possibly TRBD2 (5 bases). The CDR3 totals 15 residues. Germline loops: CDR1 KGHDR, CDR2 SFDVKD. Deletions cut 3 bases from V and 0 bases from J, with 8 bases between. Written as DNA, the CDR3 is TGTGCCACCAGTGATCCGGGGAGCTCCTACAATGAGCAGTTCTTC. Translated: CATSDPGSSYNEQFF.

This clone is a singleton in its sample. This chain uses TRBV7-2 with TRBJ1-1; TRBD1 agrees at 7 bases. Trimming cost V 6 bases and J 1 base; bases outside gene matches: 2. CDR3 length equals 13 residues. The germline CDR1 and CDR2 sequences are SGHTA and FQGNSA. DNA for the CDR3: TGTGCCAGCAGAAGGGACAGGAACACTGAAGCTTTCTTT. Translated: CASRRDRNTEAFF.

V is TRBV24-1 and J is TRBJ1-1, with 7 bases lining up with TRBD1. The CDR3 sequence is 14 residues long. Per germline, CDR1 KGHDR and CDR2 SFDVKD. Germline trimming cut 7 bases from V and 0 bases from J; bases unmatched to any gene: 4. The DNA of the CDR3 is TGTGCCACCAGGGAGACAGGGATGAACACTGAAGCTTTCTTT. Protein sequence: CATRETGMNTEAFF.

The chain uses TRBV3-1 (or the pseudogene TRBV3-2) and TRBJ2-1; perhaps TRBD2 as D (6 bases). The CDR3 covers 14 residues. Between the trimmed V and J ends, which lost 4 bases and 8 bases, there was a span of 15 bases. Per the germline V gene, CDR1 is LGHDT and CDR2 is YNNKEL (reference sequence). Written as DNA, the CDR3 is TGTGCCAGCAGCCGGTCGGGAGAGTTTCATGAGCAGTTCTTC. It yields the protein CASSRSGEFHEQFF.

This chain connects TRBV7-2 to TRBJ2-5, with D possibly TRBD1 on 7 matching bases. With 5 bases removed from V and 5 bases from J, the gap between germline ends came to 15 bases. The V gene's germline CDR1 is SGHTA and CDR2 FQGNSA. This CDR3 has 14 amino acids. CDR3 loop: CASSVRTGGETQYF. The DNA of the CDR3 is TGTGCCAGCAGCGTAAGGACAGGAGGGGAGACCCAGTACTTC.

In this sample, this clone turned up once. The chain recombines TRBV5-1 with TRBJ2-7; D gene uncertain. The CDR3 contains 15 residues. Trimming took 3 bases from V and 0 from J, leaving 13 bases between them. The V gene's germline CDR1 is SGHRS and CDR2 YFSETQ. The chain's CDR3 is CASSSRGGPSYEQYF. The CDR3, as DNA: TGCGCCAGCAGCTCCAGAGGTGGCCCCTCCTACGAGCAGTACTTC.

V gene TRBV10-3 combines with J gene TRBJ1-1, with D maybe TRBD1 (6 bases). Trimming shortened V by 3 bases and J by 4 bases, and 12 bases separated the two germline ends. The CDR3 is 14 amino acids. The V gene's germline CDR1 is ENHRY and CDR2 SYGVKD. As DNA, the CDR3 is TGTGCCATCAGTGAAGCCGAGGGGGTCACTGAAGCTTTCTTT. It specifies CAISEAEGVTEAFF.

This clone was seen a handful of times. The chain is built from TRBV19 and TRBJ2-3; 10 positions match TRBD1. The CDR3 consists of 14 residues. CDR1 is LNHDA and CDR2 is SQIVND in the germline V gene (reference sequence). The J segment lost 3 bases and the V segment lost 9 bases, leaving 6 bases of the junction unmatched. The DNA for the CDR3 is TGTGCCAGCCGGGACAGGGGAAGAACAGATACGCAGTATTTT. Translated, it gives CASRDRGRTDTQYF.

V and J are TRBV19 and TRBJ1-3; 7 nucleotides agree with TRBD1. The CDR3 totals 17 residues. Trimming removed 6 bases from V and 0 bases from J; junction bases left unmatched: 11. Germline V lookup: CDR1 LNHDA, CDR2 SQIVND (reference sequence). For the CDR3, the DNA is TGTGCCAGTAGCTCGACCGGGACAGTTGGCTCTGGAAACACCATATATTTT. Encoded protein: CASSSTGTVGSGNTIYF.

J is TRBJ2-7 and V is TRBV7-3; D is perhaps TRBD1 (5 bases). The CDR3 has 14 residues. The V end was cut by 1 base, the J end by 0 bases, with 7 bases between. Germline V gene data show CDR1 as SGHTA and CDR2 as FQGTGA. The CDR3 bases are TGTGCCAGCAGCTTAAGACAGCGCTCCTACGAGCAGTACTTC. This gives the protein CASSLRQRSYEQYF.

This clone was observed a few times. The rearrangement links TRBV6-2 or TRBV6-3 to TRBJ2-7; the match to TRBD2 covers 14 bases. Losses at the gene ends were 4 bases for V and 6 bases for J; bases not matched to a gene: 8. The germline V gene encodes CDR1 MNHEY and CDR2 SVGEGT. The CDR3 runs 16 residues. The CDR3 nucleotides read TGTGCCAGCAGTTCCGGGACTAGCGGGAGAATCGCCGAGCAGTACTTC. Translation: CASSSGTSGRIAEQYF.

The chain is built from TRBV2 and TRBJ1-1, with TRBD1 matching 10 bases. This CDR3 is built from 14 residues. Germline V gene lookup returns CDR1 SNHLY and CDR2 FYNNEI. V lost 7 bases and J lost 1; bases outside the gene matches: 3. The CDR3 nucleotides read TGTGCCAGCACCAGGACAGGGGGGAACACTGAAGCTTTCTTT. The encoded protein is CASTRTGGNTEAFF.

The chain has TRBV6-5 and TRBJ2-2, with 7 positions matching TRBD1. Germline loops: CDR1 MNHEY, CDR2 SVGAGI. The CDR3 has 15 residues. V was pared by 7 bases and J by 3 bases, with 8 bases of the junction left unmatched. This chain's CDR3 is CASTQGGRDTGELFF. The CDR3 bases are TGTGCCAGCACCCAAGGGGGCCGGGACACCGGGGAGCTGTTTTTT.

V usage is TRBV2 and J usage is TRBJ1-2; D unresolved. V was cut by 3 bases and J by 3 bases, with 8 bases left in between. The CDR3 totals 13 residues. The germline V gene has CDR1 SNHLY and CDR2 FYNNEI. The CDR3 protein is CASSDRGDYGYTF. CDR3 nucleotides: TGTGCCAGCAGTGACAGAGGAGACTATGGCTACACCTTC.

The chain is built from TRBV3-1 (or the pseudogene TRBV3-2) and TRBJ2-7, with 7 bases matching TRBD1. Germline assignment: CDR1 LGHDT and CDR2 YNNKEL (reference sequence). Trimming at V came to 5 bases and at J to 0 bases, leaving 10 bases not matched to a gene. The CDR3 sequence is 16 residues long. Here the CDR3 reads CASSELPGQSSYEQYF. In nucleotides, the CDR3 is TGTGCCAGCAGCGAATTACCGGGACAGAGCTCCTACGAGCAGTACTTC.

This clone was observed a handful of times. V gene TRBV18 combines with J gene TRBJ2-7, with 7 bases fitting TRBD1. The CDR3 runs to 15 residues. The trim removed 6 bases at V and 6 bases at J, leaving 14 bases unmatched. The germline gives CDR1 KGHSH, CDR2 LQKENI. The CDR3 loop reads CASSPGGQAPGEQYF. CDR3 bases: TGTGCCAGCTCGCCGGGCGGACAGGCGCCGGGCGAGCAGTACTTC. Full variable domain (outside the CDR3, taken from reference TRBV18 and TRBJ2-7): NAGVMQNPRHLVRRRGQEARLRCSPMKGHSHVYWYRQLPEEGLKFMVYLQKENIIDESGMPKERFSAEFPKEGPSILRIQQVVRGDSAAYFCASSPGGQAPGEQYFGPGTRLTVT.

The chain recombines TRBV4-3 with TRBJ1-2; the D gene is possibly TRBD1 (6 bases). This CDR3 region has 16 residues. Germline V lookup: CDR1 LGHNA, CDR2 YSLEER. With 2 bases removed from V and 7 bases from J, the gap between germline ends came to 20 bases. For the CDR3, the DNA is TGCGCCAGCAGCCAAATCTTGGGGGGGCTGGGAAGTGGCTACACCTTC. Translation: CASSQILGGLGSGYTF.

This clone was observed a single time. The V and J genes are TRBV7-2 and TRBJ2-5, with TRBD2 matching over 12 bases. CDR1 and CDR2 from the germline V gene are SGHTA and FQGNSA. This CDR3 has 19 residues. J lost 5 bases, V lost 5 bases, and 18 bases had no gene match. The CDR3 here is CASSAGLLAGGPLGETQYF. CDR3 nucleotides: TGTGCCAGCAGCGCCGGGCTACTAGCGGGAGGCCCCCTCGGGGAGACCCAGTACTTC.

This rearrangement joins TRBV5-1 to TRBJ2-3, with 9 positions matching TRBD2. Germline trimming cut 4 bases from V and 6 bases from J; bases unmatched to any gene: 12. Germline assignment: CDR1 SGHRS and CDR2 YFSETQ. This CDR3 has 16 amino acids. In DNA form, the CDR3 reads TGCGCCAGCAGCGGAACTTATAGCGGGAGTTACGATACGCAGTATTTT. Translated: CASSGTYSGSYDTQYF.

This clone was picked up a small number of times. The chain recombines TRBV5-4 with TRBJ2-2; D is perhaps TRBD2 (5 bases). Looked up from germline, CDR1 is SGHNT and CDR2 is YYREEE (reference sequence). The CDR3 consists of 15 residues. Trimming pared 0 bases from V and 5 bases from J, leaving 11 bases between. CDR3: CASSLGRSGTGELFF. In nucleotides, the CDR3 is TGTGCCAGCAGCTTGGGGCGGTCGGGAACCGGGGAGCTGTTTTTT.

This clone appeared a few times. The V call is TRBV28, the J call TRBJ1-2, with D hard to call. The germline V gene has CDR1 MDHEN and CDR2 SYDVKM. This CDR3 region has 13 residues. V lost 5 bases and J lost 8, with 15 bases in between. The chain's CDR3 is CASSQNNLSGYTF. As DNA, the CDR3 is TGTGCCAGCAGTCAGAATAACCTCTCCGGCTACACCTTC.

CDR3 loop: CASSPLTNYEQYF. CDR3 sequence (DNA): TGTGCCAGCTCACCGTTAACAAACTACGAGCAGTACTTC. V and J are TRBV18 and TRBJ2-7; D is uncertain. The ends were cut back, 3 bases at V and 3 bases at J, with 9 bases in the middle. CDR3 length equals 13 residues. The germline V gene encodes CDR1 KGHSH and CDR2 LQKENI.

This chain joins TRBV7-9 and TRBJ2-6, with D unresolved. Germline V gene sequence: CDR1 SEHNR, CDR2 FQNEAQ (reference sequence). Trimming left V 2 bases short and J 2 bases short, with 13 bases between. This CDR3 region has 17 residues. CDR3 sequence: CASSLRTPYAGANVLTF. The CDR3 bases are TGTGCCAGCAGCTTAAGAACACCTTATGCTGGGGCCAACGTCCTGACTTTC.

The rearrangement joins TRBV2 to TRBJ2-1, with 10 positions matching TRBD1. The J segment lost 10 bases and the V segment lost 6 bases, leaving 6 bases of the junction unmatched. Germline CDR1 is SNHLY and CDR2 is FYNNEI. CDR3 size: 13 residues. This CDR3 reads CASSGDRGVEQFF. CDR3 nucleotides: TGTGCCAGCAGCGGGGACAGGGGCGTAGAGCAGTTCTTC.